This T cell receptor (beta chain) was sequenced in a study of PD-L1 blockade in urothelial cancer. Turning to the study itself: About 85% of the roughly 30 patients comprised males who had bladder-origin urothelial cancer. A median roughly 140,000 T cells were found in blood samples. Analyses were performed on blood at 3 weeks after treatment start (the second dose) and at 6 weeks.

The CDR3 is made up of 15 amino acids. Trimming took off 5 bases at V and 3 bases at J, with 14 bases between the two ends. Germline CDR1 reads MNHNS; CDR2 reads SASEGT. Points from the study as a whole: Lower than median blood TCR clonality before treatment predicted better survival.

TCRdb keeps only in-frame clones here, not all; method: immunoSEQ multiplex PCR. The data show 70,000 or so clones, 85% to 90% seen once. In the case of this clone: What it recognizes is unknown.

The material was PBMCs, obtained around atezolizumab (anti-PD-L1) treatment. This chain connects TRBV6-1 to TRBJ1-5; D perhaps matches TRBD1 (5 bases). The clonotype originates from a man aged 55 to 70 with urothelial cancer. The CDR3 DNA reads as TGTGCCAGCAGTCTAAGGGGATTGTTCAATCAGCCCCAGCATTTT. Translating it yields CASSLRGLFNQPQHF.